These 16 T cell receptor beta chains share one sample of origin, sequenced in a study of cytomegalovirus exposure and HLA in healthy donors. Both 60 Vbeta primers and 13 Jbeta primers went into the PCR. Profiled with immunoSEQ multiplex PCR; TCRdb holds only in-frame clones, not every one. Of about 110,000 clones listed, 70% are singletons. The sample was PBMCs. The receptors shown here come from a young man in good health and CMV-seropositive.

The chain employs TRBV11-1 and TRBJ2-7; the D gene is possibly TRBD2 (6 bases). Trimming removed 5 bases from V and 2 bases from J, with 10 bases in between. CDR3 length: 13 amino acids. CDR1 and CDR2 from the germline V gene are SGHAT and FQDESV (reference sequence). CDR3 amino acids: CASSLWGAYEQYF. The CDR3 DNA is TGTGCCAGCAGCCTGTGGGGGGCCTACGAGCAGTACTTC.

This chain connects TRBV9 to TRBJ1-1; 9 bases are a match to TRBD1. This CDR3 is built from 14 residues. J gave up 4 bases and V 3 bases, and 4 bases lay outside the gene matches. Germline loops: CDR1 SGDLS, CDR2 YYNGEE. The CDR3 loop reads CASSALDRGTEAFF. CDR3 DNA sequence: TGTGCCAGCAGCGCCTTGGACAGGGGCACTGAAGCTTTCTTT.

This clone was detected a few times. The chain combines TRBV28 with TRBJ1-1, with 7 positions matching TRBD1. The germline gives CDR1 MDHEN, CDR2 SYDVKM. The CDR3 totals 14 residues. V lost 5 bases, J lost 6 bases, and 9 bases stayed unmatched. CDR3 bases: TGTGCCAGCAGTCCGCAGGACAGGAGCTCTGAAGCTTTCTTT. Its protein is CASSPQDRSSEAFF.

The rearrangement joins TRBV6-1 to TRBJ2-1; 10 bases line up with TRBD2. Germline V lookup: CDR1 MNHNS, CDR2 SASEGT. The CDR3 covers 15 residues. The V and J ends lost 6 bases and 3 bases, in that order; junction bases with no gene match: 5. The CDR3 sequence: CASRQRTSGYNEQFF. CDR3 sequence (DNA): TGTGCCAGCAGACAACGGACTAGCGGCTACAATGAGCAGTTCTTC.

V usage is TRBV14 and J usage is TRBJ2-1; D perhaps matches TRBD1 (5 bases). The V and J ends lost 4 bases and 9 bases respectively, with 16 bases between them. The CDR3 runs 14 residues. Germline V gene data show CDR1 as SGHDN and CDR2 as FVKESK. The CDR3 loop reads CASSLGAQKSEQFF. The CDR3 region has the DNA TGTGCCAGCAGCCTTGGGGCCCAAAAGAGTGAGCAGTTCTTC.

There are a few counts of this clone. The CDR3 is CASSGGEITDTQYF. The CDR3 bases are TGCGCCAGCAGCGGCGGAGAGATCACAGATACGCAGTATTTT. The chain uses TRBV5-1 and TRBJ2-3; D is unclear. Trimming removed 4 bases at V and 2 bases at J, with 11 bases between. The CDR3 extends over 14 amino acids. Per the germline V gene, CDR1 is SGHRS and CDR2 is YFSETQ.

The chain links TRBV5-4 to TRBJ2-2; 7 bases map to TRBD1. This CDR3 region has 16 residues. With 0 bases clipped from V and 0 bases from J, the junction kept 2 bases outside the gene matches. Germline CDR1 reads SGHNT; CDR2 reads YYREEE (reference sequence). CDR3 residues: CASSLGGTANTGELFF. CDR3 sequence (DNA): TGTGCCAGCAGCTTGGGTGGGACAGCGAACACCGGGGAGCTGTTTTTT.

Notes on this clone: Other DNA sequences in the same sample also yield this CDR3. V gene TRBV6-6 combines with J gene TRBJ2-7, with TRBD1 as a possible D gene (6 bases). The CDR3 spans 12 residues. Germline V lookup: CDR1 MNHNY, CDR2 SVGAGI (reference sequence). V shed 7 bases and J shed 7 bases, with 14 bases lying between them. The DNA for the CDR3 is TGTGCCAGCAAACAGGGCCTACGTGAGCAGTACTTC. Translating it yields CASKQGLREQYF.

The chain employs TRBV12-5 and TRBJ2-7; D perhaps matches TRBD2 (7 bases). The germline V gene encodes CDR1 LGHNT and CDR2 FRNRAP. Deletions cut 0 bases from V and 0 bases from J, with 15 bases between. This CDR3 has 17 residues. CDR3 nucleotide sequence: TGTGCTAGTGGTTTGGTACTCGGGGGGCCAAGCTCCTACGAGCAGTACTTC. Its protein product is CASGLVLGGPSSYEQYF. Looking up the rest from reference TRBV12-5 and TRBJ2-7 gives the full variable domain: DARVTQTPRHKVTEMGQEVTMRCQPILGHNTVFWYRQTMMQGLELLAYFRNRAPLDDSGMPKDRFSAEMPDATLATLKIQPSEPRDSAVYFCASGLVLGGPSSYEQYFGPGTRLTVT.

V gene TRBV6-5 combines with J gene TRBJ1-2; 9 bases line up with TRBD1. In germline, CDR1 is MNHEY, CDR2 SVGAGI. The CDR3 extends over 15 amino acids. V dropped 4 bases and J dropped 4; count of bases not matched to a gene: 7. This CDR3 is CASSWGQGGVYGYTF. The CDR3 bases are TGTGCCAGCAGTTGGGGACAGGGAGGTGTCTATGGCTACACCTTC.

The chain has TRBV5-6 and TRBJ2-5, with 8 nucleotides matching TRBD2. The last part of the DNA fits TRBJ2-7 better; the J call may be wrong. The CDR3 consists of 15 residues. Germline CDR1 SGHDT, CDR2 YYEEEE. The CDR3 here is CASSLGAGDDYEQYF. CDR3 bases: TGTGCCAGCAGCTTGGGAGCGGGGGACGACTACGAGCAGTACTTC.

Here the CDR3 reads CASSNDRGGDTQYF. CDR3 nucleotides: TGTGCCAGCAGCAACGACAGGGGAGGGGATACGCAGTATTTT. The rearrangement joins TRBV11-1 to TRBJ2-3; weak D call: TRBD1 (8 bases). V shed 5 bases and J shed 6 bases, with 15 bases lying between them. Per the germline V gene, CDR1 is SGHAT and CDR2 is FQDESV (reference sequence). The CDR3 sequence is 14 residues long.

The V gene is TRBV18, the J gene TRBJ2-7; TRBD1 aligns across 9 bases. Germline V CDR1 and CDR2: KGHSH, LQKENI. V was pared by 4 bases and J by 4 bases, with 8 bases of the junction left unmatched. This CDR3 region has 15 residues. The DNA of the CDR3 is TGTGCCAGCTCACTGGACAGGGGTCCACCGTACGAGCAGTACTTC. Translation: CASSLDRGPPYEQYF.

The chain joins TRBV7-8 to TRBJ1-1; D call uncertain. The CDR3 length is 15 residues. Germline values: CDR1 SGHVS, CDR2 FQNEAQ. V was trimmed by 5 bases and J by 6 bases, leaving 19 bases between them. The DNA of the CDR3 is TGTGCCAGCAGCCCTCCGGGATCCGGGTGGGCTGAAGCTTTCTTT. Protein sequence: CASSPPGSGWAEAFF.

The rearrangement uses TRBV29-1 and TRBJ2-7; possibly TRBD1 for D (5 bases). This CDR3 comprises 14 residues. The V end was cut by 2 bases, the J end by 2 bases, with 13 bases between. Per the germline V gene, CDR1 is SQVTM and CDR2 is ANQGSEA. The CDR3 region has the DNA TGCAGCGTTGAAATGGGGCATAGGACCTACGAGCAGTACGTC. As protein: CSVEMGHRTYEQYV.

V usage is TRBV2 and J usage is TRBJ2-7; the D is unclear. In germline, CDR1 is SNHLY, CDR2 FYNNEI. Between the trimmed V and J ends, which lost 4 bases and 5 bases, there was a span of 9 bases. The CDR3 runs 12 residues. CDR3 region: CASSATGDEQYV. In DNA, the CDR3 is TGTGCCAGCAGTGCGACGGGTGACGAGCAGTACGTC.